These 14 T cell receptor beta chains share one sample of origin, sequenced in a study of blood T cell repertoires in COVID-19 (dated by TCRdb to 2020 to 2021). Libraries were constructed by the immunoSEQ multiplex PCR assay. The source is immuneACCESS, and TCRdb retained only in-frame sequences with V and J called. Part of the clones is not carried over; for the studies checked, unresolved V genes explain less than half of this, and the remainder is unexplained. The sample has some 270,000 clones on record, approximately 90% of them singletons. The leading ten clones occupy more than 0.75% of the sample. Sequencing was performed on peripheral blood. The receptors derive from a man younger than 45 with acute or convalescent COVID-19.

The chain is built from TRBV27 and TRBJ1-1, with 8 bases that match TRBD1. The CDR3 has 13 residues. J lost 5 bases, V lost 6 bases, and 5 bases had no gene match. Per germline, CDR1 MNHEY and CDR2 SMNVEV (reference sequence). DNA for the CDR3: TGTGCCAGCAGGCGGACAGGGCTTACTGAAGCTTTCTTT. This sequence encodes CASRRTGLTEAFF.

The chain recombines TRBV5-5 with TRBJ2-7, with a tentative D call TRBD1 (7 bases). The CDR3 consists of 14 residues. Germline V gene lookup returns CDR1 SGHKS and CDR2 YYEKEE (reference sequence). V gave up 7 bases and J gave up 3 bases, with 17 bases separating them. CDR3 region: CASGGGTALYEQYF. The CDR3 DNA reads TGTGCCAGCGGAGGGGGGACAGCTCTCTACGAGCAGTACTTC.

V usage is TRBV7-8 and J usage is TRBJ2-3; D unclear. Germline values: CDR1 SGHVS, CDR2 FQNEAQ. V lost 3 bases and J lost 0, with 13 bases in between. The CDR3 has 16 amino acids. CDR3 amino acids: CASSLAYSSSTDTQYF. CDR3 coding DNA: TGTGCCAGCAGCTTGGCCTACAGTTCTAGCACAGATACGCAGTATTTT.

This clone showed up just once. The chain couples TRBV28 to TRBJ1-4; no clear D gene. The CDR3 length is 11 residues. The V end lost 6 bases, the J end lost 7 bases, and 6 bases lay between the germline ends. Germline V lookup: CDR1 MDHEN, CDR2 SYDVKM. This CDR3 is CASSTREKLFF. In DNA, the CDR3 is TGTGCCAGCAGCACGCGTGAAAAACTGTTTTTT.

The rearrangement joins TRBV7-9 to TRBJ2-2; no clear D. From germline, CDR1 is SEHNR and CDR2 FQNEAQ (reference sequence). The length of the CDR3 is 13 residues. Trimming cost V 2 bases and J 5 bases, with 6 bases left between them. Written as DNA, the CDR3 is TGTGCCAGCAGCTTACAGCGTACCGGGGAGCTGTTTTTT. Residues: CASSLQRTGELFF. The whole variable domain, remainder taken from reference TRBV7-9 and TRBJ2-2, is DTGVSQNPRHKITKRGQNVTFRCDPISEHNRLYWYRQTLGQGPEFLTYFQNEAQLEKSRLLSDRFSAERPKGSFSTLEIQRTEQGDSAMYLCASSLQRTGELFFGEGSRLTVL.

This sequence joins TRBV3-1 (or the pseudogene TRBV3-2) and TRBJ2-7; 7 bases match TRBD1. Losses at the gene ends were 6 bases for V and 6 bases for J; bases not matched to a gene: 8. CDR1 is LGHDT and CDR2 is YNNKEL in the germline V gene (reference sequence). CDR3 size: 13 residues. The CDR3 is CASRPRGRGEQYF. The CDR3 DNA follows: TGTGCCAGCAGACCAAGGGGGCGCGGCGAGCAGTACTTC.

The chain has TRBV14 and TRBJ1-5; possible D gene TRBD1, 5 bases. CDR1 is SGHDN, CDR2 FVKESK, per germline. V was clipped by 4 bases and J by 7 bases, with 8 bases between them. The CDR3 sequence is 12 residues long. In DNA, the CDR3 is TGTGCCAGCAGCCTTAGGGGACAGCCCCAGCATTTT. Its protein is CASSLRGQPQHF.

This chain links TRBV6-5 with TRBJ2-1, with 13 bases fitting TRBD2. With 6 bases clipped from V and 6 bases from J, the junction kept 5 bases outside the gene matches. The germline V gene encodes CDR1 MNHEY and CDR2 SVGAGI. The CDR3 extends over 15 amino acids. CDR3 bases: TGTGCCAGCAGCGCCTGGACTAGCGGGAGCAATGAGCAGTTCTTC. Protein: CASSAWTSGSNEQFF.

The chain links TRBV2 to TRBJ2-7; 8 nucleotides line up with TRBD2. The CDR3 length is 16 residues. V dropped 7 bases and J dropped 4; count of bases not matched to a gene: 15. Germline CDR1 is SNHLY and CDR2 is FYNNEI. CDR3 sequence (DNA): TGTGCCAGCAATACAGAAGCCGGGACTAGGGAATACGAGCAGTACTTC. It yields the protein CASNTEAGTREYEQYF.

CDR3 protein: CSVEGRTGLPETQYF. CDR3 coding DNA: TGCAGCGTTGAAGGGAGGACAGGTCTTCCTGAGACCCAGTACTTC. The chain employs TRBV29-1 and TRBJ2-5; 7 positions match TRBD1. J lost 5 bases, V lost 1 base, and 10 bases had no gene match. Germline V gene data show CDR1 as SQVTM and CDR2 as ANQGSEA. This CDR3 has 15 amino acids.

The rearrangement uses TRBV7-2 and TRBJ2-7, with TRBD2 identical over 10 bases. The CDR3 sequence is 15 residues long. Germline V lookup: CDR1 SGHTA, CDR2 FQGNSA. The V gene end was trimmed by 4 bases and the J gene end by 5 bases; junction bases not matched to a gene: 8. In nucleotides, the CDR3 is TGTGCCAGCAGCTCAGGATTTAGCGGGAGGAACGAGCAGTACTTC. Amino acid sequence: CASSSGFSGRNEQYF.

The chain uses TRBV3-1 (or the pseudogene TRBV3-2) and TRBJ1-2, with 7 bases fitting TRBD1. Germline CDR1 reads LGHDT; CDR2 reads YNNKEL (reference sequence). This CDR3 is 13 amino acids long. Losses at the gene ends were 5 bases for V and 7 bases for J; bases not matched to a gene: 7. The CDR3 coding sequence is TGTGCCAGCAGCTTCTCCGGGACAGCTGGCTACACCTTC. Translation gives CASSFSGTAGYTF.

This chain links TRBV4-1 with TRBJ2-7; D remains unclear. The length of the CDR3 is 16 residues. Germline lookup yields CDR1 MGHRA and CDR2 YSYEKL. Trimming removed 4 bases from V and 3 bases from J, with 19 bases in between. The CDR3 loop is CASSPVGSTKNYEQYF. CDR3 DNA sequence: TGCGCCAGCAGCCCAGTTGGGTCCACTAAGAACTACGAGCAGTACTTC.

This chain joins TRBV30 and TRBJ2-7, with 7 bases fitting TRBD1. Per germline, CDR1 GTSNPN and CDR2 SVGIG (reference sequence). Trimming cost V 8 bases and J 3 bases; bases outside gene matches: 16. The CDR3 runs 15 residues. CDR3 protein: CAGQELGTEDYEQYF. DNA of the CDR3: TGTGCCGGACAAGAGTTGGGGACAGAAGACTACGAGCAGTACTTC.